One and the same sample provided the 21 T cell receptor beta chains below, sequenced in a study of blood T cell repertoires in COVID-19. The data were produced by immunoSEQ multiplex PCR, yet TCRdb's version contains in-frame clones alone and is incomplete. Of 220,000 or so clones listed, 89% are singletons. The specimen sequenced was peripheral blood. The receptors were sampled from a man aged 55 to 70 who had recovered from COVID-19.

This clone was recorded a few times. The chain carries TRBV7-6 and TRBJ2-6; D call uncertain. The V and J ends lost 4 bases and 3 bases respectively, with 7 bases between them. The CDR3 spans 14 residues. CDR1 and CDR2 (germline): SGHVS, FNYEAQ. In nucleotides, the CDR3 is TGTGCCAGCAGCTCTCCAGATGGGGCCAACGTCCTGACTTTC. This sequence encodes CASSSPDGANVLTF. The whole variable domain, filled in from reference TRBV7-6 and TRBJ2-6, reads GAGVSQSPRYKVTKRGQDVALRCDPISGHVSLYWYRQALGQGPEFLTYFNYEAQQDKSGLPNDRFSAERPEGSISTLTIQRTEQRDSAMYRCASSSPDGANVLTFGAGSRLTVL.

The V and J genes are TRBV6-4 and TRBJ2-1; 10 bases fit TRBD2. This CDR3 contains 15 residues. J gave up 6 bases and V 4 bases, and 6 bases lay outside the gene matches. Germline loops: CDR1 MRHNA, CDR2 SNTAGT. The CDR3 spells CASSVVSGRTNEQFF. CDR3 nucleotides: TGTGCCAGCAGTGTCGTTAGCGGGAGGACCAATGAGCAGTTCTTC.

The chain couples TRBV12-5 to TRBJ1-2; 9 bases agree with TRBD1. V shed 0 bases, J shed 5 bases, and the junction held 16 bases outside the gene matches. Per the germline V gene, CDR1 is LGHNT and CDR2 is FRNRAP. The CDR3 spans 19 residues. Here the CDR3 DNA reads TGTGCTAGTGGTTTGGTACCAGGGACAGGGTTGAGGGGCCCATATGGCTACACCTTC. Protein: CASGLVPGTGLRGPYGYTF.

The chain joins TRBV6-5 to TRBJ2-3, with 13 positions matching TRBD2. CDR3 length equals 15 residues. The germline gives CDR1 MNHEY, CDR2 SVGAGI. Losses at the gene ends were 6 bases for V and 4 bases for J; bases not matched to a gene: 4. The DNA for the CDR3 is TGTGCCAGCAGCTCTACTAGCGGGGGGGCAGATACGCAGTATTTT. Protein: CASSSTSGGADTQYF.

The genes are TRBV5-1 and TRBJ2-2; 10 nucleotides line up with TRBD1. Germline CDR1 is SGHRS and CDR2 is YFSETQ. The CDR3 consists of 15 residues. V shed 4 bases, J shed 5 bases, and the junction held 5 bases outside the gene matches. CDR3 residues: CASSRDRGQTGELFF. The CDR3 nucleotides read TGCGCCAGCAGCCGCGACAGGGGGCAAACCGGGGAGCTGTTTTTT.

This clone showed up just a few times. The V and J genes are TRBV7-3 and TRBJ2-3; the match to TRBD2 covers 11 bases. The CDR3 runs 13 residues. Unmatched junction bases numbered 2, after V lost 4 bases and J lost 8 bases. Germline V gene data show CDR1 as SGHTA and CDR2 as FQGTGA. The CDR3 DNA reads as TGTGCCAGCAGCTCGACTAGCGGGGTTACGCAGTATTTT. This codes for CASSSTSGVTQYF. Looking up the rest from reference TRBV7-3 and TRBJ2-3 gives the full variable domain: GAGVSQTPSNKVTEKGKYVELRCDPISGHTALYWYRQSLGQGPEFLIYFQGTGAADDSGLPNDRFFAVRPEGSVSTLKIQRTERGDSAVYLCASSSTSGVTQYFGPGTRLTVL.

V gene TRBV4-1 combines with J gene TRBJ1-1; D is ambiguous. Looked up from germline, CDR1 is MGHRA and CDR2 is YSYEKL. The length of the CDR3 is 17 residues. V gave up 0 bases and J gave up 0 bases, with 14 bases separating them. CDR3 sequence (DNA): TGCGCCAGCAGCCAAGAGGGAGGTAGGCAGATGAACACTGAAGCTTTCTTT. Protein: CASSQEGGRQMNTEAFF.

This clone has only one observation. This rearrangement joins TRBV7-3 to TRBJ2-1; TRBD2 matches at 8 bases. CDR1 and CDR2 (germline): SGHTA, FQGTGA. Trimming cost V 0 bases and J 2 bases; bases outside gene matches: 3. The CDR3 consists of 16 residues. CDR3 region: CASSLTPGRAYNEQFF. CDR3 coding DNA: TGTGCCAGCAGCTTAACCCCCGGGAGGGCCTACAATGAGCAGTTCTTC.

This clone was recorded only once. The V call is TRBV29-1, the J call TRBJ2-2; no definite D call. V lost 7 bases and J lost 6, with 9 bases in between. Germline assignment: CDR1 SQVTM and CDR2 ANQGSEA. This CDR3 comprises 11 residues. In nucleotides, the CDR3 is TGCAGCGCTCAGGCCTCCGGGGAGCTGTTTTTT. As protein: CSAQASGELFF.

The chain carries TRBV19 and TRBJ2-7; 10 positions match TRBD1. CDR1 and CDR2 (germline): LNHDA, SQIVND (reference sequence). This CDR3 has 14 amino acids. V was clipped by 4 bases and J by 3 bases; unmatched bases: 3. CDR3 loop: CASSSRTGGYEQYF. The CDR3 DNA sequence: TGTGCCAGTAGTAGCCGGACAGGGGGCTACGAGCAGTACTTC.

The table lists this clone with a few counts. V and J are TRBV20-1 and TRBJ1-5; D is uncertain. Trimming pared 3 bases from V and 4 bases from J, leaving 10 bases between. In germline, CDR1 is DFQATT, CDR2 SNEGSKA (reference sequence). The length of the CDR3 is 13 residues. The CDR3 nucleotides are TGCAGTGCTAGTAGGCGGGTTAATCAGCCCCAGCATTTT. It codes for CSASRRVNQPQHF.

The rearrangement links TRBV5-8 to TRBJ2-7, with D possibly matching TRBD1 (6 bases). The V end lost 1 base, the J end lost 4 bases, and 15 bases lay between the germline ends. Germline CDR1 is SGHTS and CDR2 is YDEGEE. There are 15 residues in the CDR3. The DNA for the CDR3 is TGTGCCAGCAGCTTGTGGGCAGGGGCTTCGTACGAGCAGTACTTC. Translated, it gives CASSLWAGASYEQYF. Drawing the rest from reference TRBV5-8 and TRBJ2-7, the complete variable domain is EAGVTQSPTHLIKTRGQQATLRCSPISGHTSVYWYQQALGLGLQFLLWYDEGEERNRGNFPPRFSGRQFPNYSSELNVNALELEDSALYLCASSLWAGASYEQYFGPGTRLTVT.

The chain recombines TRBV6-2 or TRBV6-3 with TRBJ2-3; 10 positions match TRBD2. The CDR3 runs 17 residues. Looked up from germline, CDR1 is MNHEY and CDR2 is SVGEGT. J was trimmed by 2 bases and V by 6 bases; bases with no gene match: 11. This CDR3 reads CASSSQREGLITDTQYF. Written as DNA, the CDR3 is TGTGCCAGCAGCTCTCAGCGGGAGGGCCTTATCACAGATACGCAGTATTTT.

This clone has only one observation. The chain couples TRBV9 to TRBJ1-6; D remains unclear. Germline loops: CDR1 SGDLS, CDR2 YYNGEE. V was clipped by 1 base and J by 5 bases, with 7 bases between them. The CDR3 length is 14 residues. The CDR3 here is CASSVLQNNSPLHF. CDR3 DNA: TGTGCCAGCAGCGTACTACAGAATAATTCACCCCTCCACTTT. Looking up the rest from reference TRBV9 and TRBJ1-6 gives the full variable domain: DSGVTQTPKHLITATGQRVTLRCSPRSGDLSVYWYQQSLDQGLQFLIQYYNGEERAKGNILERFSAQQFPDLHSELNLSSLELGDSALYFCASSVLQNNSPLHFGNGTRLTVT.

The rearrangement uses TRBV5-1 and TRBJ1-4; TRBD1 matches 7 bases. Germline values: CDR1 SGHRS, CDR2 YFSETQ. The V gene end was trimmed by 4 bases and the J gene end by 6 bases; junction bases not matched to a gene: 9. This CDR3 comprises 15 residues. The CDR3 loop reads CASSEQGGYHEKLFF. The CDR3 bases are TGCGCCAGCAGCGAGCAGGGGGGATATCATGAAAAACTGTTTTTT.

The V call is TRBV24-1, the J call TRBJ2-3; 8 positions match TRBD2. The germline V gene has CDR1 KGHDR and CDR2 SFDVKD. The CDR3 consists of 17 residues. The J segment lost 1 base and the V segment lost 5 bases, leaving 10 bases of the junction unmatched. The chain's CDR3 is CATSAPGSGGRTDTQYF. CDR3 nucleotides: TGTGCCACCAGTGCCCCTGGGAGCGGGGGCCGCACAGATACGCAGTATTTT.

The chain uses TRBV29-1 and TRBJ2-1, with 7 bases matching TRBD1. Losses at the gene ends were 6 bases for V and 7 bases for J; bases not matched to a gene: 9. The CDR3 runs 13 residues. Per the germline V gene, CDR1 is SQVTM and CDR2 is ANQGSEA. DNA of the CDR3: TGCAGCGTCCAATGGACAGGAAGGAATGAGCAGTTCTTC. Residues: CSVQWTGRNEQFF.

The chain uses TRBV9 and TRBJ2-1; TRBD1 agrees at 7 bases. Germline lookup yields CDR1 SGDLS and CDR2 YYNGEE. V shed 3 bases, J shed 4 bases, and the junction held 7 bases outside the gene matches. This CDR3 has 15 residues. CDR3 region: CASSARDRQYNEQFF. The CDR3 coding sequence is TGTGCCAGCAGCGCCCGGGACAGACAATACAATGAGCAGTTCTTC.

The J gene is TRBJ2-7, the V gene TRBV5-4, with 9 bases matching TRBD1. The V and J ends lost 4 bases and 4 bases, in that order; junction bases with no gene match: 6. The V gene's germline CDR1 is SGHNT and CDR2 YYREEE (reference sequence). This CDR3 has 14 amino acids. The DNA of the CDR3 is TGTGCCAGCAGCGGGGGACAGGGTTGGTACGAGCAGTACTTC. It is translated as CASSGGQGWYEQYF.

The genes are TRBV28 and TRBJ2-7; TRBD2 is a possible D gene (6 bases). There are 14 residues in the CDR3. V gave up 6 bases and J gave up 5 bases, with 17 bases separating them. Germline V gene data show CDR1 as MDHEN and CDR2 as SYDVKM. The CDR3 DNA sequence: TGTGCCAGCAGCCGCCAGGCCCCGGGGGACGAGCAGTACTTC. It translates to CASSRQAPGDEQYF.

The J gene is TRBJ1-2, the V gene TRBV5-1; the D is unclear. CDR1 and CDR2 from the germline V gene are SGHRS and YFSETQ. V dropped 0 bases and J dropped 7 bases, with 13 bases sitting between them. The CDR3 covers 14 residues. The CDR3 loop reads CASSLVVGSGGYTF. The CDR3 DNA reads TGCGCCAGCAGCTTGGTCGTCGGGTCTGGTGGCTACACCTTC.